The rows below give T cell receptor beta chains drawn from one sample of a study of blood T cell repertoires in COVID-19. Assay: immunoSEQ multiplex PCR; the TCRdb copy retains only in-frame clones and omits some. Among 80,000 to 100,000 clones listed, 65% to 85% were seen once. The sample consisted of peripheral blood. The source of these receptors is a man aged 55 to 70 with acute or convalescent COVID-19. CDR3s include the opening cysteine and the closing phenylalanine or tryptophan. The D gene is left open where the match is weak. Size is omitted from some rows. Given values are once, few, many or a class for expanded clones.

.	TRBD1	TRBV5-1	TRBJ2-7	CASSKGQQSYEQYF	TGCGCCAGCAGCAAGGGACAGCAATCCTACGAGCAGTACTTC
.	TRBD2	TRBV11-2	TRBJ2-3	CASSSRLAGVISDTQYF	TGTGCCAGCAGCTCCAGACTAGCGGGAGTTATATCGGATACGCAGTATTTT
.	TRBD2	TRBV10-3	TRBJ2-5	CAISVGLAGLQETQYF	TGTGCCATCAGTGTCGGACTAGCGGGTTTACAAGAGACCCAGTACTTC
.	TRBD1	TRBV18	TRBJ2-5	CASSPRQGGQETQYF	TGTGCCAGCTCACCTCGACAGGGCGGCCAAGAGACCCAGTACTTC
.	TRBD1	TRBV27	TRBJ2-1	CASSWTGDEQFF	TGTGCCAGCAGCTGGACAGGGGATGAGCAGTTCTTC
.	TRBD1	TRBV19	TRBJ1-2	CASGDRAIIYGYTF	TGTGCCAGTGGAGACAGGGCAATAATCTATGGCTACACCTTC
.	TRBD1	TRBV7-8	TRBJ1-6	CASSPGQGVNSPLHF	TGTGCCAGCAGCCCCGGACAGGGTGTTAATTCACCCCTCCACTTT
.	.	TRBV12-3/TRBV12-4	TRBJ2-5	CASSRRGFETQYF	TGTGCCAGCAGTCGAAGGGGATTCGAGACCCAGTACTTC
.	TRBD1	TRBV19	TRBJ1-1	CASSPRQGVEAFF	TGTGCCAGTAGTCCCAGACAGGGTGTTGAAGCTTTCTTT
.	TRBD1	TRBV3-1/TRBV3-2	TRBJ1-2	CASSQAPGQGYGYTF	TGTGCCAGCAGCCAAGCTCCGGGACAGGGATATGGCTACACCTTC
.	TRBD2	TRBV3-1/TRBV3-2	TRBJ2-3	CASSQDLSGRVSTDTQYF	TGTGCCAGCAGCCAAGACCTTAGCGGGAGAGTTAGCACAGATACGCAGTATTTT
.	TRBD2	TRBV10-3	TRBJ2-3	CAISELAGATDTQYF	TGTGCCATCAGTGAATTAGCGGGCGCCACAGATACGCAGTATTTT
.	.	TRBV29-1	TRBJ1-3	CSVLGNTIYF	TGCAGCGTCCTGGGAAACACCATATATTTT
.	.	TRBV7-9	TRBJ2-2	CASRNRMNTGELFF	TGTGCCAGCAGGAACAGAATGAACACCGGGGAGCTGTTTTTT
.	TRBD2	TRBV12-5	TRBJ2-2	CASGSSRLAGGELFF	TGTGCTAGTGGTTCTTCCCGACTAGCCGGCGGGGAGCTGTTTTTT
.	TRBD1	TRBV5-8	TRBJ2-7	CASSRGQGVYEQYF	TGTGCCAGCAGCAGGGGACAGGGGGTCTACGAGCAGTACTTC
.	TRBD1	TRBV30	TRBJ1-6	CAWRQGGSGSPLHF	TGTGCCTGGCGACAGGGAGGTTCCGGGTCACCCCTCCACTTT
.	.	TRBV27	TRBJ1-6	CASTQGGYNSPLHF	TGTGCCAGCACCCAGGGAGGCTATAATTCACCCCTCCACTTT
.	TRBD1	TRBV9	TRBJ1-1	CASSVDGQGYGTEAFF	TGTGCCAGCAGCGTAGACGGACAGGGGTACGGCACTGAAGCTTTCTTT
.	TRBD2	TRBV4-3	TRBJ2-7	CASSQGASGYEQYF	TGCGCCAGCAGCCAAGGGGCTAGCGGGTACGAGCAGTACTTC
.	.	TRBV19	TRBJ1-4	CASSTQVHEKLFF	TGTGCCAGTAGTACACAGGTTCATGAAAAACTGTTTTTT
.	.	TRBV7-2	TRBJ1-5	CASSFGGGINQPQHF	TGTGCCAGCAGCTTTGGGGGAGGGATCAATCAGCCCCAGCATTTT
.	TRBD2	TRBV7-9	TRBJ2-3	CASRPLLAGVTDTQYF	TGTGCCAGCAGGCCCCTACTAGCGGGAGTGACAGATACGCAGTATTTT
few	TRBD1	TRBV5-5	TRBJ2-5	CASSSSRQGVIPQETQYF	TGTGCCAGCAGCTCAAGCCGACAGGGGGTAATCCCACAAGAGACCCAGTACTTC
once	.	TRBV5-1	TRBJ2-2	CASSLAVTGELFF	TGCGCCAGCAGCTTGGCCGTCACCGGGGAGCTGTTTTTT
.	TRBD1	TRBV18	TRBJ2-7	CASSPDRVGYEQYF	TGTGCCAGCTCACCGGACAGGGTAGGCTACGAGCAGTACTTC
.	TRBD1	TRBV27	TRBJ2-7	CASSLSGTGQSEQYF	TGTGCCAGCAGTTTATCCGGGACAGGTCAATCCGAGCAGTACTTC
.	TRBD1	TRBV30	TRBJ1-5	CAWSARGSAQPQHF	TGTGCCTGGAGTGCCAGGGGGTCGGCTCAGCCCCAGCATTTT
.	TRBD1	TRBV18	TRBJ2-7	CASSPGTGERYEQYF	TGTGCCAGCTCACCTGGGACAGGGGAACGCTACGAGCAGTACTTC
.	.	TRBV18	TRBJ2-3	CASSPVPSSTDTQYF	TGTGCCAGCTCTCCCGTCCCCTCTAGCACAGATACGCAGTATTTT
once	TRBD1	TRBV5-1	TRBJ1-2	CASSPRTGGRYGYTF	TGCGCCAGCAGCCCCCGGACAGGCGGACGCTATGGCTACACCTTC
.	.	TRBV18	TRBJ2-1	CASSPGPEGKFF	TGTGCCAGCTCACCAGGGCCGGAGGGGAAGTTCTTC
.	.	TRBV6-5	TRBJ1-1	CASSPQGFLGAFF	TGTGCCAGCAGTCCCCAGGGGTTTTTGGGTGCTTTCTTT
.	TRBD1	TRBV11-3	TRBJ1-5	CASSEGTGVNQPQHF	TGTGCCAGCAGCGAAGGGACAGGGGTCAATCAGCCCCAGCATTTT
.	TRBD1	TRBV10-3	TRBJ1-5	CAISESDRGGSNQPQHF	TGTGCCATCAGTGAGTCGGACAGGGGGGGGAGCAATCAGCCCCAGCATTTT
.	TRBD2	TRBV5-1	TRBJ2-5	CASSSGLAGQETQYF	TGCGCCAGCAGCTCGGGACTAGCGGGACAAGAGACCCAGTACTTC
.	TRBD1	TRBV7-2	TRBJ1-1	CASSPQGGRPSTEAFF	TGTGCCAGCAGCCCCCAGGGGGGCAGGCCGAGCACTGAAGCTTTCTTT
.	.	TRBV5-6	TRBJ1-4	CASSLHGGADEKLFF	TGTGCCAGCAGCCTCCATGGGGGCGCGGATGAAAAACTGTTTTTT
.	TRBD1	TRBV6-5	TRBJ1-5	CASSPQTGDNQPQHF	TGTGCCAGCAGTCCTCAGACAGGGGACAATCAGCCCCAGCATTTT
.	.	TRBV7-8	TRBJ2-7	CASSTPGQRSYEQYF	TGTGCCAGCAGCACACCGGGACAAAGATCCTACGAGCAGTACTTC
.	TRBD2	TRBV7-8	TRBJ2-1	CASSLANPGGANEQFF	TGTGCCAGCAGCTTAGCGAACCCCGGGGGGGCCAATGAGCAGTTCTTC
.	.	TRBV18	TRBJ1-2	CASSPLPDFYGYTF	TGTGCCAGCTCACCACTCCCGGACTTCTATGGCTACACCTTC
.	.	TRBV5-5	TRBJ2-6	CASSSLPTGANVLTF	TGTGCCAGCAGCTCCCTACCCACTGGGGCCAACGTCCTGACTTTC
.	TRBD2	TRBV7-9	TRBJ2-1	CASSSPSGGGNNEQFF	TGTGCCAGCAGCTCTCCCAGCGGGGGAGGGAACAATGAGCAGTTCTTC
.	.	TRBV2	TRBJ2-7	CAGLTSSNNNEQYF	TGTGCCGGCTTAACTAGCTCCAATAATAACGAGCAGTACTTC
once	.	TRBV29-1	TRBJ2-7	CSVYDGGSYEQYF	TGCAGCGTTTACGATGGGGGGTCCTACGAGCAGTACTTC
few	TRBD1	TRBV9	TRBJ2-7	CASSAGTDISYEQYF	TGTGCCAGCAGCGCCGGGACAGACATCTCCTACGAGCAGTACTTC
.	TRBD2	TRBV20-1	TRBJ2-3	CSASPLAGGTDTQYF	TGCAGTGCTAGTCCTCTAGCGGGGGGGACAGATACGCAGTATTTT
.	.	TRBV6-5	TRBJ1-1	CASAEGRAEAFF	TGTGCCAGCGCGGAGGGAAGGGCTGAAGCTTTCTTT
.	TRBD2	TRBV9	TRBJ2-3	CASSVWTSGGGSTDTQYF	TGTGCCAGCAGCGTGTGGACTAGCGGGGGGGGAAGCACAGATACGCAGTATTTT
.	TRBD2	TRBV2	TRBJ2-5	CATQGGLAAETQYF	TGTGCCACCCAGGGGGGACTAGCAGCGGAGACCCAGTACTTC
.	.	TRBV6-5	TRBJ2-5	CASSLGDNQETQYF	TGTGCCAGCAGTCTTGGGGACAACCAAGAGACCCAGTACTTC
few	.	TRBV5-1	TRBJ2-1	CASSLGQGGVNEQFF	TGCGCCAGCAGCTTGGGGCAGGGTGGGGTCAATGAGCAGTTCTTC
.	TRBD1	TRBV28	TRBJ2-1	CASSPEGAKYNEQFF	TGTGCCAGCAGTCCCGAGGGGGCGAAATACAATGAGCAGTTCTTC
.	TRBD1	TRBV28	TRBJ2-5	CASSLSQGAQETQYF	TGTGCCAGCAGTTTATCACAGGGGGCACAAGAGACCCAGTACTTC
.	.	TRBV2	TRBJ2-3	CATQGPDTQYF	TGTGCCACACAGGGTCCAGATACGCAGTATTTT
.	TRBD1	TRBV25-1	TRBJ1-1	CASRLTGGRTEAFF	TGTGCCAGCAGACTGACAGGGGGCCGGACTGAAGCTTTCTTT
few	.	TRBV27	TRBJ1-6	CASSPEIRSNSPLHF	TGTGCCAGCAGTCCCGAAATCAGGTCCAATTCACCCCTCCACTTT
.	TRBD2	TRBV6-5	TRBJ2-3	CASSPGGATDTQYF	TGTGCCAGCAGCCCCGGGGGGGCCACAGATACGCAGTATTTT